The clone carrying this T cell receptor beta chain has a handful of counts. The data derive from a study of cytomegalovirus exposure and HLA in healthy donors. Per germline, CDR1 SQVTM and CDR2 ANQGSEA. This CDR3 has 14 residues. The PCR contained 60 Vbeta and 13 Jbeta primers. Data came from immunoSEQ multiplex PCR; TCRdb stores just in-frame clones and leaves some out. The table shows 95,000 to 150,000 clones, with 6.5% to 9.5% occurring only once. The receptor comes from a woman between 40 and 50 years old in good health and CMV-seropositive. The chain uses TRBV29-1 and TRBJ2-5, with 11 bases that match TRBD1. The J call is doubtful: the DNA matches TRBJ2-7 better. The sequencing input was PBMCs. The CDR3 reads CSVVQRDRGYEQYF. CDR3 DNA sequence: TGCAGCGTTGTCCAAAGGGACAGGGGGTACGAGCAGTACTTC.